This TCR beta chain was documented in a study of cytomegalovirus exposure and HLA in healthy donors (dated by TCRdb to about 2017). For the wider study: An earlier analysis of approximately 590 of the donors reported about 250 Gb of sequence data and 120 million or so unique TCR beta sequences from about 200 million T cells. An early release covering roughly 600 HLA-typed donors comprised approximately 290 gigabases of sequencing data and around 80 million unique TCR sequences. The genetic ancestry cluster associated with self-reported Caucasian donors included roughly four fifths of the approximately 430 genotyped donors. The study was designed to test whether signatures of past pathogen exposure could be identified by cataloging public T cell receptors. The study used immunosequencing to profile the T cell repertoires of 666 subjects and linked those repertoires to cytomegalovirus serostatus. Besides the first cohort of around 700 subjects, a separate validation cohort made up of over 100 different subjects was used. The study combined high-throughput TCR immunosequencing, statistical association of individual TCRs with disease status, and machine learning to predict cytomegalovirus infection status. In a later analysis, previously published TCR beta repertoires from hundreds of donors were re-analyzed and high-resolution HLA genotyping was added so that TCR occurrence patterns could be studied. The later analysis used no new phenotypic data to find candidate immune exposures, relying instead on TCR beta sequences and their occurrence across donors. An earlier analysis of 500 to 650 of the donors applied high-throughput TCR beta sequencing to assess whether each TCR beta V gene segment acted as functional or pseudogenic. Donor age, sex, ethnicity and CMV serostatus were compiled alongside the repertoire data. A later genetic analysis took genome-wide SNP genotypes for about 55% of the roughly 700 donors and used that subset as a discovery cohort. Every discovery cohort repertoire had been produced on one sequencing platform. HLA typing covered class I and class II loci at four-digit resolution. The number of donors typed differed by locus, with about 629-640 for A, B, C, DRB1 and DQB1, 522 for DQA1, some 570 for DPA1, and around 450 for DPB1. About five DR-DQ haplotypes were treated as single units for association and clustering because of strong linkage in the cohort. Among a few hundred genotyped donors of the cohort, an average of around 240,000 unique TCR beta nucleotide sequences were sequenced per donor, roughly 20% of them non-productive. Paper-wide results and their limitations: A total of some 180 TCR beta chains were listed by the study as associated with cytomegalovirus. In a later analysis, HLA-associated TCR beta chains showed more clonal expansion and lower generation probabilities than non-associated chains that were equally common. Assigning TCR associations to individual alleles was difficult when HLA alleles, especially DR and DQ, strongly co-occurred. HLA typing was unavailable for some donors at each locus, so association tests used only the typed subset. In a later analysis, most CMV-associated TCR beta chains were found to appear HLA-restricted, with HLA associations seemingly driven largely by CMV exposure. A further reported finding was that TCR beta sequences accurately predicted the HLA-A and HLA-B alleles for most subjects in the first cohort. According to a later analysis, parvovirus B19, influenza, CMV and Epstein-Barr virus appeared linked to several top co-occurrence clusters. The 87-base-pair reads could not distinguish some IMGT-functional V segments, including TRBV6-2 and TRBV6-3, so those segments were excluded. It was suggested by the authors that the approach could potentially be generalized to other disease states and immunological phenotypes. Linkage disequilibrium might explain the correlated functional status among segregating V segments, but an unknown experimental factor could not be ruled out. The sequencing pipeline was judged likely to have produced a cluster of highly shared sequence variants as a technical artifact. A later analysis associated approximately 17,000 TCR beta sequences with specific HLA alleles at a false discovery rate of 0.05. In a later genetic analysis, fewer N-insertions in productive TCRs were reported among donors in an Asian-associated ancestry cluster than the approximately 670-donor mean. Sequencing depth was assumed to be roughly uniform across donors in the presence/absence analyses, though that assumption may not hold. Cytomegalovirus status was reported to be diagnosed by the classifier with high specificity and sensitivity in both the original and validation cohorts. Most TCR sequences were seen in very few donors, while some public TCRs were found in many individuals. CMV serostatus was the only immune exposure information available for the cohort. This cohort had only TCR beta chains sequenced, and the lack of alpha or paired-chain data limited which features could be detected. According to a later analysis, TCR association rates differed among HLA loci, with DRB1 alleles showing the most associated TCRs and HLA-C alleles showing the fewest. In vitro tests confirmed that three of the cytomegalovirus-associated TCR beta chains recognize cytomegalovirus antigens. An association between a missense DCLRE1C variant and V-gene and J-gene trimming of TCR beta chains was found in a later genetic analysis and replicated in an independent cohort. An earlier analysis of 450 to 750 of the donors showed that most TCR beta V segments appeared in productive rearrangements either about 87% or about 30% of the time, which broadly matched IMGT annotations. Because counts were too low, about 18 rarely observed V segments, including chromosome 9 orphons, were excluded from the earlier analysis of 587 of the donors.

Trimming costs V 1 base and J 1 base, and their ends lie 9 bases apart. From cysteine to phenylalanine, the CDR3 is 15 amino acids long. The DNA shown is the 45-base CDR3, in frame from base 1. Sequences MNHNS (CDR1) and SASEGT (CDR2) are obtained from the germline V gene. In total, 500 to 700 healthy bone marrow donors made up the cohort. At the time of sampling, every cohort member was nominally healthy, though immune exposures that went unrecorded were likely present. The donor tested CMV seronegative, placing the donor among the 352 seronegative members of the cohort. A peripheral blood sample was collected from each donor, and TCR beta sequencing was performed on peripheral blood mononuclear cells. Genomic DNA extraction from the blood cell samples was performed with the Qiagen DNeasy Blood Extraction Kit. Of note for this clone: Its antigen target is currently unknown.

Library preparation employed the immunoSEQ multiplex PCR assay. The multiplex PCR relied on a mix of 60 forward primers for TCR Vbeta segments and 13 reverse primers for TCR Jbeta segments. A multiplex PCR assay on genomic DNA amplified the CDR3 region of rearranged TCR beta genes. Amplified TCR beta libraries were sequenced as 87-base-pair reads on the Illumina HiSeq System. In the source study's methods: Across the 640 or so repertoires, a later analysis counted 80 million or so unique TCR beta chains, around 11 million of which were shared by at least two donors. To remove PCR and sequencing errors, raw reads were error-corrected and collapsed into unique sequences using a nearest-neighbor algorithm that merged closely related sequences. CDR3 sequences were aligned to IMGT reference sequences to assign V, D and J gene segments. For a sequence to be retained, a match of at least six nucleotides to both a V gene segment and a J gene segment was required. A rearrangement was called productive if the CDR3 had no stop codons and remained in frame with V and J, and every other rearrangement was called non-productive. Following IMGT convention, CDR3 was defined as the stretch from the second conserved V-encoded cysteine to the conserved J-encoded phenylalanine. The earlier analysis of about 620 of the donors excluded sequences that lacked an unambiguous match to a single V gene segment. An earlier analysis of approximately 590 of the donors classified V segments as functional when productive rearrangements were above 56.7% and as segregating when the standard deviation between donors was above 5%. A statistical classification framework was built to diagnose cytomegalovirus status from the catalog of TCR beta chain sequences. In a later analysis, V and J genes were assigned by comparing TCR nucleotide sequences against IMGT/GENE-DB human TR gene sequences. Using the TCRdist pipeline, a later analysis assigned CDR3 sequences along with most-parsimonious VDJ recombination scenarios. In a later analysis, each TCR beta chain was defined by its CDR3 amino acid sequence together with its V-gene family, and reads lacking a unique V-gene family were excluded. In a later analysis, 500 to 700 highly shared, low-generation-probability nucleotide sequences were removed to address suspected cross-contamination and a sequencing artifact. In a later analysis, a clonal expansion index for each public chain was calculated from normalized within-repertoire ranks of inferred template counts. Generation probabilities in a later analysis came from a VDJ recombination model fitted to out-of-frame rearrangements, and those results were checked against IGoR. A later analysis scored TCR-TCR, TCR-HLA and TCR-CMV co-occurrence with hypergeometric tests, applying a repertoire-size bias correction to TCR pairs. To estimate false discovery rates, a later analysis permuted the HLA or CMV assignments 20 times. In a later analysis, co-occurring TCRs were grouped with DBSCAN, and TCRdist sequence similarity was added when clustering was performed within HLA-allele-positive subsets. Co-occurrence clustering excluded repertoires with fewer than 30,000 or more than 120,000 public chains, plus five with anomalous nucleotide sharing. This immuneACCESS table, as held by TCRdb, lists in-frame sequences with V and J called but not all clones. Of the missing ones, under half trace to an unresolved V gene in checked studies; the others have no known cause. V and J calls plus clone size are reproduced from that table; the DNA served to infer D and trimming. The sample's table covers some 96,000 clones. Around 3.6% of the sample goes to the ten largest clones.

Sample: PBMCs. The TCR originated in a woman aged 25 to 39 in good health and CMV-seronegative. The sequence is built from TRBV6-1 and TRBJ2-3; matching of 5 bases hints at TRBD1 as the D gene. For the CDR3, the sequence is CASSEVQGGTDTQYF. The sequence in DNA is TGTGCCAGCAGTGAAGTTCAAGGGGGCACAGATACGCAGTATTTT.